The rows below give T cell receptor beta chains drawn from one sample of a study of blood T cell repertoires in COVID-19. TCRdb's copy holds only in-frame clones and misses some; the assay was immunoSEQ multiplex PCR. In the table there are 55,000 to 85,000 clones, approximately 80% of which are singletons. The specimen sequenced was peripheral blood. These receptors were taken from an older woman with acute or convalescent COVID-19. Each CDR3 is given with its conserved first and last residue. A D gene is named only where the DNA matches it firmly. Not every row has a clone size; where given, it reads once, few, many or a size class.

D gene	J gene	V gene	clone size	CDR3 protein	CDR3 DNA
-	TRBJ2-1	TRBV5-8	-	CASRLQGGNEQFF	TGTGCCAGCAGACTGCAGGGGGGCAATGAGCAGTTCTTC
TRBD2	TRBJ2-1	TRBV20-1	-	CSASKASGGARAYNEQFF	TGCAGTGCCAGTAAAGCTAGCGGGGGGGCTCGTGCATACAATGAGCAGTTCTTC
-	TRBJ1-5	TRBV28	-	CASSLNSLYQPQHF	TGTGCCAGCAGTTTGAACAGTCTGTACCAGCCCCAGCATTTT
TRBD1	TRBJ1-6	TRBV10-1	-	CASSDSGTASYNSPLHF	TGCGCCAGCAGCGATTCCGGGACAGCATCCTATAATTCACCCCTCCACTTT
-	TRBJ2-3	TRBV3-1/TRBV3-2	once	CASSTSTLHTDTQYF	TGTGCCAGCTCAACTAGCACACTGCACACAGATACGCAGTATTTT
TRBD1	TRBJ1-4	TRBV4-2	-	CASSQVRQGQNEKLFF	TGTGCCAGCAGCCAAGTACGACAGGGGCAAAATGAAAAACTGTTTTTT
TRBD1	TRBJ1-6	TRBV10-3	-	CAIGGTGHNSPLHF	TGTGCCATCGGAGGGACAGGACATAATTCACCCCTCCACTTT
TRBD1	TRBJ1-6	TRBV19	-	CASSRGTGDSPLHF	TGTGCCAGTAGTAGAGGGACAGGGGATTCACCCCTCCACTTT
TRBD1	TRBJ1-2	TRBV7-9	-	CASSSQGQGWGGYTF	TGTGCCAGCAGCTCTCAAGGACAGGGTTGGGGTGGCTACACCTTC
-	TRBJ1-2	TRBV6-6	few	CASKQGNYGYTF	TGTGCCAGCAAACAGGGCAACTATGGCTACACCTTC
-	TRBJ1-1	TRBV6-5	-	CASSPAGSLNTEAFF	TGTGCCAGCAGTCCGGCGGGCAGCTTGAACACTGAAGCTTTCTTT
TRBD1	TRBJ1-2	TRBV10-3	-	CAISALGTGGGKDYGYTF	TGTGCCATCAGTGCCCTTGGGACAGGGGGCGGAAAGGACTATGGCTACACCTTC
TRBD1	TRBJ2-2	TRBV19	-	CASSQGQGVAGELFF	TGTGCCAGTAGTCAGGGACAGGGGGTGGCCGGGGAGCTGTTTTTT
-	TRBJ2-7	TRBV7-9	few	CASSSAVGGVYEQYF	TGTGCCAGCAGCTCAGCGGTCGGAGGCGTCTACGAGCAGTACTTC
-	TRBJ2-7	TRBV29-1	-	CSVDGSSHEQYF	TGCAGCGTTGATGGTAGCAGCCACGAGCAGTACTTC
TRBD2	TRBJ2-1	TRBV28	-	CASRASGAYNEQFF	TGTGCCAGCAGGGCTAGCGGGGCCTACAATGAGCAGTTCTTC
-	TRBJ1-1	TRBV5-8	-	CASSGQKKTEAFF	TGTGCCAGCAGCGGACAGAAGAAGACTGAAGCTTTCTTT
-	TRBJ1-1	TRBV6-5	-	CASRGPTEAFF	TGTGCCAGCAGGGGGCCTACTGAAGCTTTCTTT
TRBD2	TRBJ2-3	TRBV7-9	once	CASSLASGVTDTQYF	TGTGCCAGCAGCTTGGCTAGCGGCGTCACAGATACGCAGTATTTT
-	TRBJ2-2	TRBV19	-	CASSIDRVPNTGELFF	TGTGCCAGTAGTATAGACAGGGTCCCGAACACCGGGGAGCTGTTTTTT
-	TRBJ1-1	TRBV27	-	CASSIYSRGGEAFF	TGTGCCAGCAGTATTTACTCCCGGGGGGGAGAAGCTTTCTTT
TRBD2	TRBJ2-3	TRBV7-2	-	CASSPTLGLAGGADTQYF	TGTGCCAGCAGCCCAACGCTGGGACTAGCGGGAGGAGCAGATACGCAGTATTTT
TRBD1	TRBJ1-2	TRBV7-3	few	CASSLGQRNYGYTF	TGTGCCAGCAGCTTGGGACAGAGAAACTATGGCTACACCTTC
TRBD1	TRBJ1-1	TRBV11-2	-	CASKNRGLNTEAFF	TGTGCCAGCAAAAACAGGGGGTTGAACACTGAAGCTTTCTTT
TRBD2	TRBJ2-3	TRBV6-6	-	CASSPRTSSGTDTQYF	TGTGCCAGCAGTCCCCGGACTAGTTCTGGCACAGATACGCAGTATTTT
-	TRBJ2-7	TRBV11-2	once	CASSLQGSYEQYF	TGTGCCAGCAGCTTACAGGGCTCCTACGAGCAGTACTTC
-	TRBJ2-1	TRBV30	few	CAWSPDYYNEQFF	TGTGCCTGGAGTCCCGACTACTACAATGAGCAGTTCTTC
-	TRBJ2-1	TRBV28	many	CASNSTTWARSSSYNEQFF	TGTGCCAGCAATAGTACGACCTGGGCACGATCGAGCTCCTACAATGAGCAGTTCTTC
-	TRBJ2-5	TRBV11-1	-	CASSLGERETQYF	TGTGCCAGCAGCTTAGGAGAGAGAGAGACCCAGTACTTC
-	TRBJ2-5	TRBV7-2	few	CASSELPGSQETQYF	TGTGCCAGCAGCGAACTACCGGGGTCCCAAGAGACCCAGTACTTC
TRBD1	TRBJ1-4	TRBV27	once	CASSLQGAGTGDGRGEKLFF	TGTGCCAGCAGTCTCCAGGGTGCGGGGACAGGGGACGGTCGAGGTGAAAAACTGTTTTTT
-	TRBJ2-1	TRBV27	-	CASSLRGGGVVYNEQFF	TGTGCCAGCAGTTTAAGGGGGGGAGGGGTAGTGTACAATGAGCAGTTCTTC
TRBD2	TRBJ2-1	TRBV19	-	CASNPGLGGPLYNEQFF	TGTGCCAGTAATCCGGGACTAGGGGGGCCCTTGTACAATGAGCAGTTCTTC
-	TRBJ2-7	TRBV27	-	CASGRQETYEQYF	TGTGCCAGCGGCCGACAGGAGACCTACGAGCAGTACTTC
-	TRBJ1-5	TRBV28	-	CASSIRGQPQHF	TGTGCCAGCAGTATCAGGGGCCAGCCCCAGCATTTT
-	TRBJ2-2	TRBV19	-	CASVRTGLTGELFF	TGTGCCAGCGTGAGAACAGGGCTCACCGGGGAGCTGTTTTTT
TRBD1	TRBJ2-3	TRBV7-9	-	CASRQDTGVADTQYF	TGTGCCAGCAGACAGGACACAGGGGTCGCAGATACGCAGTATTTT
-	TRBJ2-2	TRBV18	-	CATSPGTTRGTGELFF	TGTGCCACCTCACCGGGTACTACTCGGGGGACCGGGGAGCTGTTTTTT
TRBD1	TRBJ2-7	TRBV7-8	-	CASSLGRPGQGRRSEQYF	TGTGCCAGCAGCTTAGGAAGACCGGGACAGGGGAGGAGAAGCGAGCAGTACTTC
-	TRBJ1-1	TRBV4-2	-	CASSQDNTPTEAFF	TGTGCCAGCAGCCAAGATAACACCCCCACTGAAGCTTTCTTT
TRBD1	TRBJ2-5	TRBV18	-	CASSPGQGETQYF	TGTGCCAGCTCCCCCGGACAGGGGGAGACCCAGTACTTC
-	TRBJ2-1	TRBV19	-	CASSEGGGAYNEQFF	TGTGCCAGTAGTGAGGGAGGAGGGGCCTACAATGAGCAGTTCTTC
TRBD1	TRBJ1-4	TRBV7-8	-	CASSPGQGATNEKLFF	TGTGCCAGCAGCCCTGGACAGGGGGCAACTAATGAAAAACTGTTTTTT
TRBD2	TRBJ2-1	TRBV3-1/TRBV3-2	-	CASSPISGSGDNEQFF	TGTGCCAGCAGCCCGATAAGCGGGAGCGGAGACAATGAGCAGTTCTTC
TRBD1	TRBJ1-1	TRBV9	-	CASSVTGGITEAFF	TGTGCCAGCAGCGTCACAGGGGGCATCACTGAAGCTTTCTTT
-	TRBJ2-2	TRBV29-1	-	CSVYLVGDTGELFF	TGCAGCGTCTACTTAGTCGGGGACACCGGGGAGCTGTTTTTT
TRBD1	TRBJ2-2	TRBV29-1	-	CSSRTGNSGELFF	TGCAGCTCTCGGACAGGGAACTCTGGGGAGCTGTTTTTT
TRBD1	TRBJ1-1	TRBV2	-	CASSLTGLNTEAFF	TGTGCCAGCAGCCTGACAGGGTTGAACACTGAAGCTTTCTTT
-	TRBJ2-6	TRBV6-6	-	CASSRGQAGANVLTF	TGTGCCAGCAGTCGTGGTCAGGCGGGGGCCAACGTCCTGACTTTC
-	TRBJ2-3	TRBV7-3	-	CASRRGGRSTDTQYF	TGTGCCAGCCGGAGGGGGGGCAGGAGCACAGATACGCAGTATTTT
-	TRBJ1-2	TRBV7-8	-	CASSLRPPGGNYGYTF	TGTGCCAGCAGCTTAAGGCCCCCTGGGGGGAACTATGGCTACACCTTC
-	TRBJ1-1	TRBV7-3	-	CASSLVRESTEAFF	TGTGCCAGCAGCTTGGTCCGGGAAAGCACTGAAGCTTTCTTT